The 11 T cell receptor beta chains below come from one sample, sequenced in a study of blood T cell repertoires in COVID-19. Produced via immunoSEQ multiplex PCR; TCRdb's table is partial and in-frame only. This table has about 110,000 clones, roughly 85% appearing once. The material sequenced was peripheral blood. The receptor source for this set is an elderly woman with acute or convalescent COVID-19.

This clone was detected only a few times. The chain couples TRBV27 to TRBJ1-5; 12 nucleotides align to TRBD1. V shed 5 bases and J 2 bases; nucleotides not matched to a gene: 4. In germline, CDR1 is MNHEY, CDR2 SMNVEV (reference sequence). The CDR3 contains 16 residues. CDR3 protein: CASSMGTGGGNQPQHF. The CDR3 DNA reads as TGTGCCAGCAGTATGGGGACAGGGGGCGGCAATCAGCCCCAGCATTTT.

A word on this clone: Germline is not matched at one junction end, which may reflect a read error. CDR3 DNA: TGTGCCACCAGTGTCCCGGGACTAGCGGGAGTGCTGGTCTTC. Protein sequence: CATSVPGLAGVLVF. The chain combines TRBV24-1 with TRBJ2-1, with 14 bases that match TRBD2. Germline assignment: CDR1 KGHDR and CDR2 SFDVKD. CDR3 length: 14 residues.

The chain has TRBV27 and TRBJ2-7; possible D gene TRBD2, 5 bases. V was clipped by 4 bases and J by 0 bases, with 28 bases between them. CDR3 length: 20 residues. The V gene's germline CDR1 is MNHEY and CDR2 SMNVEV (reference sequence). This CDR3 is CASSCPEPPAALTLSYEQYV. The CDR3 coding sequence is TGTGCCAGCAGTTGTCCGGAGCCCCCAGCGGCCCTCACCCTCTCCTACGAGCAGTACGTC.

The genes are TRBV9 and TRBJ1-4, with D tentatively TRBD1 (5 bases). Per the germline V gene, CDR1 is SGDLS and CDR2 is YYNGEE. V was trimmed by 0 bases and J by 12 bases, leaving 15 bases between them. The CDR3 has 14 amino acids. The CDR3 loop reads CASSVEGTSMELFF. In DNA, the CDR3 is TGTGCCAGCAGCGTAGAAGGGACTTCGATGGAACTGTTTTTT.

The chain is built from TRBV19 and TRBJ2-1, with TRBD2 matching over 8 bases. The CDR3 has 16 amino acids. After removal of 3 bases from V and 5 bases from J, the junction contained 9 bases not matched to a gene. Germline lookup yields CDR1 LNHDA and CDR2 SQIVND (reference sequence). CDR3 DNA sequence: TGTGCCAGTAGTATCCTGGCTAGCGGGTCCCACAATGAGCAGTTCTTC. Protein product: CASSILASGSHNEQFF.

The V gene is TRBV13, the J gene TRBJ2-1; D perhaps matches TRBD2 (5 bases). This CDR3 is built from 15 residues. The germline gives CDR1 PRHDT, CDR2 FYEKMQ (reference sequence). The V gene lost 3 bases and the J gene lost 9 bases, with 18 bases spanning the gap. The CDR3 region has the DNA TGTGCCAGCAGCTTCCTCGGCGGGCCCCTCGGTGAGCAGTTCTTC. It specifies CASSFLGGPLGEQFF.

The rearrangement uses TRBV28 and TRBJ2-2, with 8 bases identical to TRBD1. Per the germline V gene, CDR1 is MDHEN and CDR2 is SYDVKM. The CDR3 sequence is 14 residues long. The ends lost 2 bases at V and 4 bases at J; junction bases unmatched: 0. This CDR3 is CASSLGTGTGELFF. CDR3 in DNA: TGTGCCAGCAGTTTAGGGACAGGCACCGGGGAGCTGTTTTTT.

The chain has TRBV25-1 and TRBJ2-1, with D uncertain. Germline V gene sequence: CDR1 MGHDK, CDR2 SYGVNS. V lost 1 base to trimming and J lost 9 bases, with 10 bases between them. CDR3 length equals 13 residues. Here the CDR3 reads CASSESRLAEQFF. The CDR3 bases are TGTGCCAGCAGTGAATCCCGACTGGCTGAGCAGTTCTTC.

The rearrangement links TRBV5-4 to TRBJ2-2, with D perhaps TRBD2 (6 bases). With 4 bases removed from V and 8 bases from J, the gap between germline ends came to 15 bases. Germline CDR1 SGHNT, CDR2 YYREEE (reference sequence). This CDR3 is built from 14 residues. CDR3 sequence (DNA): TGTGCCAGCAGCCCCCTGGGGGGTTCTGGGGAGCTGTTTTTT. The encoded protein is CASSPLGGSGELFF.

The chain couples TRBV27 to TRBJ2-1; 10 bases agree with TRBD2. J was trimmed by 6 bases and V by 6 bases; bases with no gene match: 17. The CDR3 spans 18 residues. Germline lookup yields CDR1 MNHEY and CDR2 SMNVEV (reference sequence). As DNA, the CDR3 is TGTGCCAGCAGCCGGGTGTCGTTTTTAGCGGGGGGCGGCAATGAGCAGTTCTTC. Its translation is CASSRVSFLAGGGNEQFF.

The chain carries TRBV28 and TRBJ1-1; perhaps TRBD1 as D (5 bases). Germline-derived CDR1 and CDR2 are MDHEN and SYDVKM. CDR3 length: 14 residues. Deletions cut 3 bases from V and 3 bases from J, with 11 bases between. The CDR3 region is CASSLYQGYTEAFF. The CDR3 nucleotides are TGTGCCAGCAGTTTGTATCAGGGTTACACTGAAGCTTTCTTT.